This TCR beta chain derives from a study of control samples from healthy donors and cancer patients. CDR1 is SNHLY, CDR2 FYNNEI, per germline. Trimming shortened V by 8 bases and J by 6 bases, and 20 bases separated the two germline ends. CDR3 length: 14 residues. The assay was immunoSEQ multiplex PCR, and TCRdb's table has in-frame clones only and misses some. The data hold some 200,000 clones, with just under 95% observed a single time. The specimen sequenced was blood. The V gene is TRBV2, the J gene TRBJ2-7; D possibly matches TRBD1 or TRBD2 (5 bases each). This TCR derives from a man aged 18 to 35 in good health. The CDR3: CASLRDGARGEQYF. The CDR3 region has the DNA TGTGCCAGCTTAAGAGACGGGGCTCGAGGCGAGCAGTACTTC.